The entry below describes one T cell receptor beta chain. The record originates from a study of blood T cell repertoires in COVID-19. Overall study context: The cDNA or gDNA used as material had been derived from T cells, B-cell-depleted T cells, or PBMCs.

From germline, CDR1 is ENHRY and CDR2 SYGVKD. V shed 3 bases and J shed 6 bases, with 14 bases lying between them. There are 14 residues in the CDR3. Sequenced by immunoSEQ multiplex PCR; TCRdb stores in-frame clones only, minus some. Seen here are about 260,000 clones, around 86% observed once, and the top ten hold approximately 9.8%. V usage is TRBV10-3 and J usage is TRBJ1-1; D perhaps matches TRBD1 (6 bases). This sequence originates from a man aged 40-55 years who had recovered from COVID-19. Sequencing was performed on peripheral blood. The DNA for the CDR3 is TGTGCCATCAGTGAAGGACAGTCTGGGGCTGAAGCTTTCTTT. It encodes CAISEGQSGAEAFF.